The rows below give T cell receptor beta chains drawn from one sample of a study of T cell repertoires in cytomegalovirus infection. Antigens of these TCRs are unknown. TCRdb processed the reads anew with MiXCR; each CDR3 protein has one entry. The sample lists about 360,000 distinct CDR3 sequences, approximately 30% occurring once. The material was cultured PBMCs, obtained from culture after CMV antigen stimulation. Source of these receptors: a human donor in good health (CMV status not recorded). Some clones in this sample may be carry-over from other donors' samples. Both conserved end residues are part of each CDR3. The order of the fields is clone size, D gene, V gene, J gene, CDR3 protein, CDR3 DNA. D genes are given only for firm matches. Part of the rows lack a size; the others show once, few, many or a class for expanded clones.

>NA|NA|TRBV5-4|TRBJ2-3
CATNAPSRTDTQYF
TGTGCCACAAATGCACCTTCGCGCACAGATACGCAGTATTTT
>NA|TRBD2|TRBV7-2|TRBJ2-2
CASSARLASNTGELFF
TGTGCCAGCAGCGCCCGACTAGCGTCGAACACCGGGGAGCTGTTTTTT
>NA|NA|TRBV7-8|TRBJ2-1
CASSFDPMLQFF
TGTGCCAGCAGCTTCGACCCTATGCTACAGTTCTTC
>NA|TRBD2|TRBV30|TRBJ2-1
CAWSEPGLAGYNEQFF
TGTGCCTGGAGCGAGCCGGGACTAGCGGGGTACAATGAGCAGTTCTTC
>NA|NA|TRBV28|TRBJ2-7
CASTLSVSGLYEQYF
TGTGCCAGCACCCTCTCGGTGTCGGGTTTGTACGAGCAGTACTTC
>NA|TRBD2|TRBV5-4|TRBJ2-5
CASSLVAGGGVQTQYF
TGTGCCAGCAGCTTGGTAGCGGGAGGGGGGGTTCAGACCCAGTACTTC
>few|TRBD2|TRBV7-6|TRBJ2-1
CASSLSPARRGRRSYNEQFF
TGTGCCAGCAGCTTATCCCCTGCTCGTCGCGGGAGAAGATCCTACAATGAGCAGTTCTTC
>NA|TRBD2|TRBV24-1|TRBJ2-5
CATSAWTSGDQETQYF
TGTGCCACCAGTGCCTGGACTAGCGGGGACCAAGAGACCCAGTACTTC
>NA|NA|TRBV6-1|TRBJ2-1
CASSVYRAKEVNEQFF
TGTGCCAGCAGTGTCTATAGAGCTAAGGAGGTTAATGAGCAGTTCTTC
>few|NA|TRBV12-3/TRBV12-4|TRBJ1-1
CASSWSRDTEAFF
TGTGCCAGCAGTTGGAGCAGGGACACTGAAGCTTTCTTT
>NA|NA|TRBV7-2|TRBJ1-2
CASSYPQENGYTF
TGTGCCAGCAGCTACCCCCAGGAGAATGGCTACACCTTC
>few|TRBD1|TRBV19|TRBJ1-1
CASSPLTGLVGDTEAFF
TGTGCCAGTAGTCCCCTGACAGGGCTCGTGGGGGACACTGAAGCTTTCTTT
>NA|NA|TRBV7-3|TRBJ2-3
CASSLSRGSTDTQYF
TGTGCCAGCAGCTTATCCCGGGGGAGCACAGATACGCAGTATTTT
>NA|TRBD2|TRBV28|TRBJ2-2
CACKSGRTTGELFF
TGTGCCTGTAAAAGCGGGAGAACTACCGGGGAGCTGTTTTTT
>few|NA|TRBV5-4|TRBJ2-3
CASSLGVSRDKDTQYF
TGTGCCAGCAGCTTGGGGGTTTCGCGGGATAAAGATACGCAGTATTTT
>NA|TRBD1|TRBV20-1|TRBJ2-1
CSARGGTGANEQFF
TGCAGTGCTAGGGGAGGGACAGGGGCCAATGAGCAGTTCTTC
>few|TRBD2|TRBV12-3/TRBV12-4|TRBJ2-5
CASSLAPGGGLQYF
TGTGCCAGCAGTTTAGCGCCTGGCGGGGGACTACAGTACTTC
>few|NA|TRBV6-2/TRBV6-3|TRBJ2-7
CASSPTGSSYEQYF
TGTGCCAGCAGTCCCACGGGGAGCTCCTACGAGCAGTACTTC
>few|NA|TRBV6-5|TRBJ1-5
CASRPRTDISNQPQHF
TGTGCCAGCAGACCTAGGACGGATATTAGCAATCAGCCCCAGCATTTT
>NA|NA|TRBV7-2|TRBJ1-1
CASSLAGGVAGGAFF
TGTGCCAGCAGCTTAGCGGGGGGAGTAGCCGGCGGAGCTTTCTTT
>NA|TRBD1|TRBV12-3/TRBV12-4|TRBJ2-1
CASSEAGQGDNEQFF
TGTGCCAGCAGCGAAGCGGGACAGGGGGACAATGAGCAGTTCTTC
>NA|NA|TRBV7-2|TRBJ2-3
CASSLVALGTDTQYF
TGTGCCAGCAGCTTAGTAGCTTTGGGCACAGATACGCAGTATTTT
>NA|NA|TRBV20-1|TRBJ1-2
CSARVSAVNYGYTF
TGCAGTGCTAGAGTTTCGGCAGTTAACTATGGCTACACCTTC
>few|NA|TRBV7-6|TRBJ2-7
CASSRFTGPQEQYF
TGTGCCAGCAGCCGTTTTACTGGGCCGCAAGAGCAGTACTTC